This T cell receptor (beta chain) was recorded in a study of blood T cell repertoires in COVID-19. Overall study: Samples taken during acute and convalescent COVID-19 were collected in the United States, Italy and Spain. T cells, B-cell-depleted T cells, or PBMCs supplied cDNA or gDNA.

Source study methods: Scientists estimated how many nucleated cells there were by amplifying reference gene primers. Assay used: immunoSEQ multiplex PCR; TCRdb lists only in-frame clones, some missing. The V and J calls and clone size were taken over from that table, and D and trimming were inferred from the DNA. The sample has approximately 250,000 clones, 84% seen once. A remark on this clone: This specimen includes other DNA sequences encoding the same CDR3.

With 0 bases clipped from V and 3 bases from J, the junction kept 3 bases outside the gene matches. CDR1 MNHEY and CDR2 SVGAGI come from the germline V gene. The CDR3 has 15 amino acids. V is TRBV6-5 and J is TRBJ2-3, with 7 positions matching TRBD1. The receptor was isolated from a man between 60 and 70 years old with acute or convalescent COVID-19. The material sequenced was peripheral blood. CDR3 sequence (DNA): TGTGCCAGCAGTTACTCCGGCAGGGGGACAGATACGCAGTATTTT. This sequence encodes CASSYSGRGTDTQYF.